The T cell receptor (beta chain) under discussion was sequenced for a study of control samples from healthy donors and cancer patients (dated by TCRdb to the early 2020s). V has 10 bases trimmed and J has 5 bases trimmed; junction bases matching no gene number 8. Taken from cysteine to phenylalanine, the CDR3 has 12 residues. Only the CDR3 portion is preserved as DNA: 36 bases, with reading frame beginning at the first base. CDR1 and CDR2, per the germline V gene, are SNHLY and FYNNEI. Comments on this clone: What antigen it recognizes has not been identified. Per-nucleotide qualities are absent, and no much larger clonotype sits a single base away.

Libraries were built with the immunoSEQ multiplex PCR assay. TCRdb mirrors the immuneACCESS table, restricted to in-frame sequences. Some clones are absent from its copies; in checked studies, under half trace to an unresolved V gene, and the reason for the others is unknown. Counted in this sample were roughly 10,000 clones; more than 75% of them appeared once. Of the sample, 20% to 25% falls within the top ten clones. The chain couples TRBV2 to TRBJ2-7, and 7 junctional nucleotides match TRBD1. This clonotype was sampled from a man aged 55 to 70 with colorectal cancer. Source material: PBMCs. The encoded CDR3 is CAIDRVRDEQYF. The sequenced DNA: TGTGCCATCGACAGGGTAAGGGACGAGCAGTACTTC.